The rows below give T cell receptor beta chains drawn from one sample of a study of blood T cell repertoires in COVID-19. The table came from immunoSEQ multiplex PCR; TCRdb's copy has only in-frame clones and leaves some out. This sample has about 170,000 clones, with 84% found just once. Sample: peripheral blood. These receptors were taken from a man aged 65-85 years with active or convalescent COVID-19. The CDR3 runs from the conserved cysteine through the conserved F or W. A D gene is named only where the DNA matches it firmly. Only part of the rows carry a size: once, few, many, or a class if the clone is expanded.

size,D,V,J,DNA,CDR3
-,-,TRBV28,TRBJ1-1,TGTGCCAGCAGTCTTGCCGCCACCGGGAGGACTGAAGCTTTCTTT,CASSLAATGRTEAFF
many,-,TRBV2,TRBJ1-4,TGTGCCAGCAGGGAGAAAAGTTATTTGGTGGAAAAACTGTTTTTT,CASREKSYLVEKLFF
-,-,TRBV11-3,TRBJ1-1,TGTGCCAGCAGCCGCGGTGGGAACACTGAAGCTTTCTTT,CASSRGGNTEAFF
-,-,TRBV7-2,TRBJ1-4,TGTGCCAGCAGCTTGGGTGGCGGGAAAAAACTGTTTTTT,CASSLGGGKKLFF
-,TRBD2,TRBV27,TRBJ2-1,TGTGCCAGCAGTGGATTAGCGGGAGGAGTTCCCAATGAGCAGTTCTTC,CASSGLAGGVPNEQFF
-,TRBD1,TRBV30,TRBJ1-5,TGTGCCTGGAGCGGGAGGGACAGTTTTTATAGCAATCAGCCCCAGCATTTT,CAWSGRDSFYSNQPQHF
-,-,TRBV15,TRBJ2-1,TGTGCCACCAGCAGACGACTTAACCAACCTTTTGATGAGCAGTTCTTC,CATSRRLNQPFDEQFF
few,TRBD2,TRBV10-3,TRBJ2-7,TGTGCCATCAGTGAGGCTAGTAGCGGGAGTGGATACGAGCAGTACTTC,CAISEASSGSGYEQYF
-,TRBD1,TRBV5-1,TRBJ1-1,TGCGCCAGCAGCTTGGAAATCCGGACAGGGCTGAACACTGAAGCTTTCTTT,CASSLEIRTGLNTEAFF
-,TRBD1,TRBV6-1,TRBJ1-5,TGTGCCAGCAGTGGTGACCTTGGGACAGGGTACAATCAGCCCCAGCATTTT,CASSGDLGTGYNQPQHF
-,TRBD1,TRBV2,TRBJ1-2,TGTGCCAGCAGTCCAGGGGGTGTTAACTATGGCTACACCTTC,CASSPGGVNYGYTF
once,-,TRBV2,TRBJ2-2,TGTGCCAGCAGTGAGACGGGGTCGCACACCGGGGAGCTGTTTTTT,CASSETGSHTGELFF
-,TRBD2,TRBV11-2,TRBJ2-1,TGTGCCAGCAGAAAAACAAGCGGGGGGAATGAGCAGTTCTTC,CASRKTSGGNEQFF
-,-,TRBV4-3,TRBJ1-1,TGCGCCAGCAGCCAAGTGGCGGGGGACACTGAAGCTTTCTTT,CASSQVAGDTEAFF
-,TRBD1,TRBV6-6,TRBJ1-1,TGTGCCAGCAGTTCCCCGGGACAGCCAAATTCGCAAGAAGCTTTCTTT,CASSSPGQPNSQEAFF
-,TRBD1,TRBV6-2/TRBV6-3,TRBJ2-6,TGTGCCAGCAGTTACATAGGGGGCACTGGGGCCAACGTCCTGACTTTC,CASSYIGGTGANVLTF
-,TRBD1,TRBV7-9,TRBJ1-6,TGTGCCAGCAGCTTAGGGGGGGACAGCGCTAATTCACCCCTCCACTTT,CASSLGGDSANSPLHF
-,TRBD2,TRBV24-1,TRBJ2-1,TGTGCCACCAGTGAAACGGGACTAGCGCCTAACAATGAGCAGTTCTTC,CATSETGLAPNNEQFF
-,-,TRBV18,TRBJ1-2,TGTGCCAGCTCACCACTGAGCACTAACTATGGCTACACCTTC,CASSPLSTNYGYTF
few,-,TRBV10-3,TRBJ1-5,TGTGCCAGCGGGACGAACACCAATCAGCCCCAGCATTTT,CASGTNTNQPQHF
-,TRBD2,TRBV11-2,TRBJ2-3,TGTGCCAGCAGCTCGGGACTAGCGGGGGCTCGCGATACGCAGTATTTT,CASSSGLAGARDTQYF
-,TRBD1,TRBV7-9,TRBJ1-4,TGTGCCAGCAGCTTAGGTGACAGGGGTTCGGGTGAAAAACTGTTTTTT,CASSLGDRGSGEKLFF
few,-,TRBV19,TRBJ1-3,TGTGCCAGTAGTATCCGACTCTCGGCGGGAAACACCATATATTTT,CASSIRLSAGNTIYF
-,-,TRBV28,TRBJ2-1,TGTGCCAGCAGTTTAACCACAGAGCAGTTCTTC,CASSLTTEQFF
-,-,TRBV30,TRBJ1-5,TGTGCCTCCTCACCGGGGATTATTGGCAATCAGCCCCAGCATTTT,CASSPGIIGNQPQHF
-,-,TRBV28,TRBJ1-1,TGTGCCAGCAGTTCCCCAGGGAGGAGCACTGAAGCTTTCTTT,CASSSPGRSTEAFF
-,-,TRBV19,TRBJ2-5,TGTGCCAGTCGAACAGGCTTCCAAGAGACCCAGTACTTC,CASRTGFQETQYF
-,-,TRBV7-2,TRBJ1-2,TGTGCCAGCAGCTTAGCACCAGTTAACTATGGCTACACCTTC,CASSLAPVNYGYTF
-,-,TRBV5-1,TRBJ2-2,TGCGCCAGCAGCTTGGAGGCAGGGCGAAGGACCGGGGAGCTGTTTTTT,CASSLEAGRRTGELFF
-,TRBD2,TRBV5-1,TRBJ2-4,TGCGCCAGCAGCTGGAGGCCCCGGGGGGACATTCAGTACTTC,CASSWRPRGDIQYF
-,-,TRBV3-1/TRBV3-2,TRBJ2-1,TGTGCCAGCAGCCAGGGGAGAAGCTCCTACAATGAGCAGTTCTTC,CASSQGRSSYNEQFF
-,TRBD1,TRBV14,TRBJ2-2,TGTGCCAGCAGCCGGGGACAGGGGATAACCGGGGAGCTGTTTTTT,CASSRGQGITGELFF
-,-,TRBV11-2,TRBJ2-1,TGTGCCAGCAGCTTGGGACTCCAGAATGAGCAGTTCTTC,CASSLGLQNEQFF